This TCR beta chain was found in a study of technical replicates of blood from a few donors. V lost 4 bases, J lost 7 bases, and 14 bases lay in between. There are 13 residues in the CDR3. CDR1 SGDLS and CDR2 YYNGEE come from the germline V gene. Assay used: immunoSEQ multiplex PCR; TCRdb lists only in-frame clones, some missing. The repertoire has tens of thousands of clones, 85% to 90% of them found once; the top ten carry 4.5% to 5.5%. This receptor was obtained from a human donor in good health. Some clones in this sample may be carry-over from other donors' samples. The chain links TRBV9 to TRBJ2-5, with a weak D call TRBD2 (5 bases). Input material: PBMCs. The CDR3 is CASSPAGVATQYF. The CDR3 DNA is TGTGCCAGCAGCCCCGCCGGGGTGGCGACCCAGTACTTC.